The 25 T cell receptor beta chains given below trace back to one sample, sequenced in a study of shared clonotypes between healthy human individuals (TCRdb year 2020). The receptor library was made with the immunoSEQ multiplex PCR assay. The table comes from immuneACCESS by way of TCRdb, which keeps in-frame sequences with V and J called. Part of the clones is missing from these tables; in studies checked, under half for an unresolved V gene and the rest for unknown reasons. For this sample the table gives about 190,000 clones, of which about 68% were detected only once. The top ten hold around 9.3% of the sample. The source material was memory CD4+ T cells sorted from blood. Taken with the paper, the label for cell subset or site translates to: CD45RA-negative fraction. These receptors all come from a man under 40 in good health.

This clone was seen only a few times. The chain is built from TRBV2 and TRBJ1-2, with D possibly matching TRBD1 (5 bases). The CDR3 has 14 amino acids. The V gene's germline CDR1 is SNHLY and CDR2 FYNNEI. The V end was cut by 5 bases, the J end by 7 bases, with 17 bases between. CDR3 sequence: CASSTNPQGPGYTF. CDR3 sequence (DNA): TGTGCCAGCAGTACCAACCCCCAGGGACCTGGCTACACCTTC. The variable domain in full, completed from reference TRBV2 and TRBJ1-2, reads EPEVTQTPSHQVTQMGQEVILRCVPISNHLYFYWYRQILGQKVEFLVSFYNNEISEKSEIFDDQFSVERPDGSNFTLKIRSTKLEDSAMYFCASSTNPQGPGYTFGSGTRLTVV.

The table lists this clone with a few counts. This chain joins TRBV2 and TRBJ2-3; 9 bases map to TRBD1. V dropped 3 bases and J dropped 4; count of bases not matched to a gene: 2. The CDR3 is 14 amino acids. Per germline, CDR1 SNHLY and CDR2 FYNNEI. CDR3 amino acids: CASSDRDRADTQYF. CDR3 bases: TGTGCCAGCAGTGACCGGGACAGGGCAGATACGCAGTATTTT.

This clone appeared many times. The chain links TRBV15 to TRBJ2-1; 8 nucleotides align to TRBD2. This CDR3 contains 15 residues. Looked up from germline, CDR1 is LNHNV and CDR2 is YYDKDF (reference sequence). V was clipped by 0 bases and J by 4 bases; unmatched bases: 2. The CDR3 region is CATSRDGRDYNEQFF. In nucleotides, the CDR3 is TGTGCCACCAGCAGAGACGGGAGGGATTACAATGAGCAGTTCTTC.

This clone was found once. The chain couples TRBV4-1 to TRBJ2-1, with D possibly being TRBD1 (5 bases). The CDR3 loop spans 15 amino acids. The germline V gene encodes CDR1 MGHRA and CDR2 YSYEKL. The V gene lost 0 bases and the J gene lost 4 bases, with 10 bases spanning the gap. CDR3: CASSQEAGMYNEQFF. The CDR3 nucleotides are TGCGCCAGCAGCCAAGAGGCAGGGATGTACAATGAGCAGTTCTTC.

This clone appeared a single time. V usage is TRBV18 and J usage is TRBJ2-7, with 8 bases lining up with TRBD2. From germline, CDR1 is KGHSH and CDR2 LQKENI. This CDR3 is built from 11 residues. V shed 8 bases, J shed 5 bases, and the junction held 2 bases outside the gene matches. The CDR3 bases are TGTGCCAGCGCGGGGGGAGACGAGCAGTACTTC. It specifies CASAGGDEQYF. Full variable domain (missing parts from reference TRBV18 and TRBJ2-7): NAGVMQNPRHLVRRRGQEARLRCSPMKGHSHVYWYRQLPEEGLKFMVYLQKENIIDESGMPKERFSAEFPKEGPSILRIQQVVRGDSAAYFCASAGGDEQYFGPGTRLTVT.

This chain connects TRBV5-1 to TRBJ2-2, with 7 bases fitting TRBD2. Trimming removed 0 bases from V and 7 bases from J; junction bases left unmatched: 3. This CDR3 is 14 amino acids long. Germline V gives CDR1 SGHRS, CDR2 YFSETQ. CDR3 region: CASSLEASGGELFF. The CDR3 nucleotides are TGCGCCAGCAGCTTGGAGGCTAGCGGCGGGGAGCTGTTTTTT.

This clone has a single count. This rearrangement joins TRBV4-3 to TRBJ2-2; 9 bases are shared with TRBD1. The CDR3 is 17 amino acids. Germline CDR1 is LGHNA and CDR2 is YSLEER. After removal of 4 bases from V and 2 bases from J, the junction contained 8 bases not matched to a gene. The DNA of the CDR3 is TGCGCCAGCAGCCGATTAACAGGGGGCCAAAACACCGGGGAGCTGTTTTTT. Protein sequence: CASSRLTGGQNTGELFF.

In this sample, this clone turned up many times. The CDR3 region is CASSVSTSPHSEQFF. CDR3 in DNA: TGTGCCAGCAGCGTCAGCACTAGCCCCCACAGTGAGCAGTTCTTC. The genes are TRBV9 and TRBJ2-1; possible D gene TRBD2, 6 bases. Between the trimmed V and J ends, which lost 2 bases and 9 bases, there was a span of 18 bases. In germline, CDR1 is SGDLS, CDR2 YYNGEE. The CDR3 is 15 residues long.

This chain joins TRBV5-1 and TRBJ2-7, with 9 bases that match TRBD1. With V trimmed by 3 bases and J by 5 bases, 9 bases remained unmatched. This CDR3 is built from 15 residues. Germline V gene sequence: CDR1 SGHRS, CDR2 YFSETQ. The CDR3 bases are TGCGCCAGCAGCTGGGTTGTGGGACAGGGTAACGAGCAGTACTTC. Its protein product is CASSWVVGQGNEQYF.

CDR3 DNA: TGTGCCTGGAGTGTACCCGGTGGTTACAATGAGCAGTTCTTC. Translating gives CAWSVPGGYNEQFF. The chain combines TRBV30 with TRBJ2-1; D call uncertain. CDR1 and CDR2 (germline): GTSNPN, SVGIG (reference sequence). V shed 0 bases and J shed 4 bases, with 10 bases lying between them. CDR3 length: 14 residues.

V gene TRBV5-1 combines with J gene TRBJ2-6; D call uncertain. This CDR3 has 15 residues. Germline V gene sequence: CDR1 SGHRS, CDR2 YFSETQ. V shed 0 bases and J shed 1 base, with 5 bases lying between them. The CDR3 region is CASSLGRSGANVLTF. CDR3 coding DNA: TGCGCCAGCAGCTTGGGTAGGTCTGGGGCCAACGTCCTGACTTTC.

As DNA, the CDR3 is TGTGCCAGCACCACATTGCCCACTGGAACAGATACGCAGTATTTT. The encoded protein is CASTTLPTGTDTQYF. The chain links TRBV5-5 to TRBJ2-3; D call uncertain. The CDR3 sequence is 15 residues long. Per germline, CDR1 SGHKS and CDR2 YYEKEE (reference sequence). V lost 6 bases, J lost 3 bases, and 17 bases lay in between. Based on the CDR3 plus reference TRBV5-5 and TRBJ2-3, the full variable domain is DAGVTQSPTHLIKTRGQQVTLRCSPISGHKSVSWYQQVLGQGPQFIFQYYEKEERGRGNFPDRFSARQFPNYSSELNVNALLLGDSALYLCASTTLPTGTDTQYFGPGTRLTVL.

V and J are TRBV5-1 and TRBJ2-2; 9 nucleotides agree with TRBD1. The V segment lost 2 bases and the J segment 2 bases; nucleotides outside the gene matches: 4. CDR1 and CDR2 from the germline V gene are SGHRS and YFSETQ. The CDR3 runs 16 residues. The CDR3 nucleotides read TGCGCCAGCAGCTTACAGGGGGCCCCCAACACCGGGGAGCTGTTTTTT. It yields the protein CASSLQGAPNTGELFF.

The chain uses TRBV9 and TRBJ1-1; possibly TRBD1 for D (5 bases). Trimming pared 0 bases from V and 2 bases from J, leaving 14 bases between. The CDR3 is made up of 16 amino acids. Germline V gene sequence: CDR1 SGDLS, CDR2 YYNGEE. In DNA form, the CDR3 reads TGTGCCAGCAGCGTAGGAGACAGCAGGCTAAACACTGAAGCTTTCTTT. Protein sequence: CASSVGDSRLNTEAFF. Filled out from reference TRBV9 and TRBJ1-1, the complete variable domain reads DSGVTQTPKHLITATGQRVTLRCSPRSGDLSVYWYQQSLDQGLQFLIQYYNGEERAKGNILERFSAQQFPDLHSELNLSSLELGDSALYFCASSVGDSRLNTEAFFGQGTRLTVV.

The rearrangement uses TRBV19 and TRBJ2-1; D unresolved. Germline CDR1 is LNHDA and CDR2 is SQIVND (reference sequence). The CDR3 length is 12 residues. V lost 4 bases and J 6 bases, leaving 7 bases between the germline ends. CDR3 sequence: CASSKGSNEQFF. The CDR3 DNA is TGTGCCAGTAGTAAGGGCAGCAATGAGCAGTTCTTC.

The V and J genes are TRBV9 and TRBJ1-1, with D unclear. Per the germline V gene, CDR1 is SGDLS and CDR2 is YYNGEE. With 3 bases removed from V and 1 base from J, the gap between germline ends came to 13 bases. The CDR3 spans 15 residues. CDR3 in amino acids: CASSGKWGTNTEAFF. The DNA of the CDR3 is TGTGCCAGCAGCGGGAAATGGGGTACGAACACTGAAGCTTTCTTT.

V gene TRBV29-1 combines with J gene TRBJ2-7; 13 bases line up with TRBD2. The CDR3 loop spans 15 amino acids. Germline CDR1 reads SQVTM; CDR2 reads ANQGSEA. V trimming: 5 bases; J trimming: 6 bases; junction bases outside the gene matches: 10. CDR3 protein: CSVLRTSGSRGEQYF. The DNA for the CDR3 is TGCAGCGTTCTCAGGACTAGCGGGAGTAGGGGCGAGCAGTACTTC.

This clone was seen ten or more times. This chain joins TRBV6-1 and TRBJ2-3, with D unresolved. Deletions cut 3 bases from V and 2 bases from J, with 9 bases between. The CDR3 is 14 amino acids. Germline CDR1 and CDR2: MNHNS and SASEGT. The CDR3 is CASSDPSLTDTQYF. The CDR3 coding sequence is TGTGCCAGCAGTGACCCGTCCCTCACAGATACGCAGTATTTT.

The chain recombines TRBV7-2 with TRBJ1-3; D may be TRBD1 (5 bases). Trimming took off 4 bases at V and 2 bases at J, with 12 bases between the two ends. Germline V gene sequence: CDR1 SGHTA, CDR2 FQGNSA. This CDR3 comprises 15 residues. CDR3 residues: CASSYPGRAGNTIYF. The CDR3 DNA follows: TGTGCCAGCAGCTACCCAGGCAGGGCTGGAAACACCATATATTTT. Together with reference TRBV7-2 and TRBJ1-3, the CDR3 gives the full variable domain: GAGVSQSPSNKVTEKGKDVELRCDPISGHTALYWYRQSLGQGLEFLIYFQGNSAPDKSGLPSDRFSAERTGGSVSTLTIQRTQQEDSAVYLCASSYPGRAGNTIYFGEGSWLTVV.

The gene calls are TRBV28 and TRBJ2-5, with TRBD1 matching 7 bases. The CDR3 extends over 13 amino acids. V shed 5 bases, J shed 3 bases, and the junction held 3 bases outside the gene matches. CDR1 MDHEN and CDR2 SYDVKM come from the germline V gene. The CDR3 sequence: CASSGTAKETQYF. The CDR3 nucleotides read TGTGCCAGCAGTGGGACAGCTAAAGAGACCCAGTACTTC. The full variable domain, rest sourced from reference TRBV28 and TRBJ2-5, is DVKVTQSSRYLVKRTGEKVFLECVQDMDHENMFWYRQDPGLGLRLIYFSYDVKMKEKGDIPEGYSVSREKKERFSLILESASTNQTSMYLCASSGTAKETQYFGPGTRLLVL.

This rearrangement joins TRBV29-1 to TRBJ2-3; D gene uncertain. CDR1 and CDR2 (germline): SQVTM, ANQGSEA. The CDR3 contains 12 residues. V was pared by 2 bases and J by 6 bases, with 9 bases between. DNA for the CDR3: TGCAGCGTTGAACAGCCGCGGGATACGCAGTATTTT. Translation gives CSVEQPRDTQYF.

V is TRBV21-1 and J is TRBJ2-1. TRBV21-1 is an annotated pseudogene. This CDR3 has 17 residues. CDR3 nucleotides: TGTGCCAGCAGCAAAAGTCCAGGGACGCGTCGGTGCAATGAGCAGTTCTTC. Translating gives CASSKSPGTRRCNEQFF.

The chain employs TRBV5-6 and TRBJ2-7; D is unclear. The CDR3 loop spans 14 amino acids. CDR1 and CDR2 from the germline V gene are SGHDT and YYEEEE. Trimming removed 0 bases at V and 4 bases at J, with 11 bases between. The CDR3 sequence is CASSLGPVPYEQYF. The CDR3 DNA is TGTGCCAGCAGCTTGGGTCCGGTGCCTTACGAGCAGTACTTC.

The V and J genes are TRBV6-5 and TRBJ1-5; 9 bases map to TRBD1. The germline V gene has CDR1 MNHEY and CDR2 SVGAGI. After removal of 5 bases from V and 7 bases from J, the junction contained 3 bases not matched to a gene. The CDR3 totals 13 residues. CDR3 sequence reads: CASSMGQGQPQHF. Here the CDR3 DNA reads TGTGCCAGCAGTATGGGACAGGGACAGCCCCAGCATTTT.

The rearrangement joins TRBV7-9 to TRBJ2-7; 7 nucleotides agree with TRBD1. The CDR3 spans 11 residues. Trimming removed 8 bases from V and 9 bases from J; junction bases left unmatched: 7. CDR1 and CDR2 from the germline V gene are SEHNR and FQNEAQ (reference sequence). The CDR3 bases are TGTGCCAGCGATAGGGGACAGCGGCAGTACTTC. Translation: CASDRGQRQYF. The full variable domain, its missing parts supplied by reference TRBV7-9 and TRBJ2-7, is DTGVSQNPRHKITKRGQNVTFRCDPISEHNRLYWYRQTLGQGPEFLTYFQNEAQLEKSRLLSDRFSAERPKGSFSTLEIQRTEQGDSAMYLCASDRGQRQYFGPGTRLTVT.